Listed below are T cell receptor beta chains from one sample, sequenced in a study of blood T cells in healthy people across ages. TCRdb used MiXCR to reprocess the 5' RACE reads, holding one entry per CDR3 protein. The data contain around 1,000,000 distinct CDR3 sequences, roughly two fifths of them singletons. What was sequenced was blood. The receptor source for this set is a man younger than 35 in good health. Each CDR3 is given with its conserved first and last residue. D genes are given only for firm matches. Only some rows state a clone size, as once, few, many or a class for expanded clones.

TRBJ2-1,NA,TRBV2,TRBD2,CASSEGTSASRGEQFF,TGTGCCAGCAGTGAAGGGACTAGCGCAAGTAGGGGTGAGCAGTTCTTC
TRBJ2-3,many,TRBV7-2,NA,CASSPGSPDTQYF,TGTGCCAGCAGCCCGGGATCCCCCGATACGCAGTATTTT
TRBJ1-2,NA,TRBV20-1,NA,CSARPGYGYTF,TGCAGTGCTAGGCCCGGGTATGGCTACACCTTC
TRBJ1-1,few,TRBV12-3/TRBV12-4,TRBD1,CASSHLRGQGAGEAFF,TGTGCCAGCAGTCATCTAAGGGGACAGGGGGCAGGAGAAGCTTTCTTT
TRBJ1-1,NA,TRBV14,NA,CASSQVRQTEAFF,TGTGCCAGCAGCCAAGTGAGGCAGACTGAAGCTTTCTTT
TRBJ2-6,few,TRBV4-1,TRBD1,CASSLKPGQGSGANVLTF,TGCGCCAGCAGCTTAAAACCGGGACAGGGCTCTGGGGCCAACGTCCTGACTTTC
TRBJ1-2,few,TRBV28,TRBD1,CASSQGERQGFDGYTF,TGTGCCAGCAGCCAAGGGGAAAGACAGGGGTTCGATGGCTACACCTTC
TRBJ2-7,NA,TRBV3-1,NA,CASSRLNYEQYF,TGTGCCAGCAGCCGTCTGAACTACGAGCAGTACTTC
TRBJ1-2,NA,TRBV4-2,TRBD1,CASATNPGQGTYGYTF,TGTGCCAGCGCGACCAATCCGGGACAGGGGACCTATGGCTACACCTTC
TRBJ2-5,few,TRBV12-3/TRBV12-4,NA,CASSFDRVQETQYF,TGTGCCAGCAGCTTCGATCGAGTCCAAGAGACCCAGTACTTC
TRBJ2-3,many,TRBV7-6,NA,CASSLFHTDTQYF,TGTGCCAGCAGCCTATTTCACACAGATACGCAGTATTTT
TRBJ2-7,NA,TRBV3-1,TRBD1,CASSQLGDSLSYEQYF,TGTGCCAGCAGCCAATTGGGGGACAGTTTATCCTACGAGCAGTACTTC
TRBJ1-2,NA,TRBV6-6,NA,CASTPGPGYGYTF,TGTGCCAGCACCCCTGGGCCGGGCTATGGCTACACCTTC
TRBJ2-3,NA,TRBV7-2,NA,CASSPGPPSDTQYF,TGTGCCAGCAGCCCCGGTCCTCCCTCAGATACGCAGTATTTT
TRBJ2-7,few,TRBV7-8,NA,CASSSRRHNEQYF,TGTGCCAGCAGCTCTAGAAGACACAATGAGCAGTACTTC
TRBJ2-3,few,TRBV10-2,TRBD2,CASSEVTSGGDTQYF,TGCGCCAGCAGTGAGGTTACTAGCGGGGGAGATACGCAGTATTTT
TRBJ1-2,few,TRBV6-6,NA,CASSREQPTNYGYTF,TGTGCCAGCAGTAGAGAGCAGCCTACTAACTATGGCTACACCTTC
TRBJ2-5,NA,TRBV20-1,NA,CSARGAAKETQYF,TGCAGTGCTCGGGGGGCCGCGAAAGAGACCCAGTACTTC
TRBJ2-2,NA,TRBV7-7,TRBD1,CASSQGTGDGELFF,TGTGCCAGCAGCCAAGGGACAGGAGACGGGGAGTTGTTTTTT
TRBJ2-7,many,TRBV20-1,TRBD1,CSARTGTGSYEQYF,TGCAGTGCTAGGACCGGGACAGGGTCGTACGAGCAGTACTTC
TRBJ2-3,few,TRBV20-1,NA,CSARAHTQYF,TGCAGTGCTAGAGCGCATACGCAGTATTTT
TRBJ1-3,NA,TRBV12-3/TRBV12-4,NA,CASSLGGRLGNTIYF,TGTGCCAGCAGTTTAGGGGGGCGCCTTGGAAACACCATATATTTT
TRBJ1-2,many,TRBV20-1,TRBD1,CSAAGQANYGYTF,TGCAGTGCTGCCGGACAGGCTAACTATGGCTACACCTTC
TRBJ1-5,NA,TRBV21-1,NA,CASSKGGTADSNQPQHF,TGTGCCAGCAGCAAGGGGGGAACAGCAGATAGCAATCAGCCCCAGCATTTT
TRBJ2-5,NA,TRBV20-1,TRBD2,CRGSSGSFQETQYF,TGCAGGGGATCTAGCGGGTCGTTCCAAGAGACCCAGTACTTC
TRBJ1-2,NA,TRBV28,NA,CASSLPADTTNYGYTF,TGTGCCAGCAGTTTACCGGCAGATACTACTAACTATGGCTACACCTTC
TRBJ1-2,few,TRBV5-1,TRBD1,CASSLGPGQGQGYTF,TGCGCCAGCAGCTTGGGACCGGGACAGGGGCAAGGCTACACCTTC
TRBJ1-2,NA,TRBV9,NA,CASSVGGGVYGYTF,TGTGCCAGCAGCGTCGGGGGGGGAGTCTATGGCTACACCTTC
TRBJ1-1,few,TRBV4-2,NA,CASRTGSDIGPEAFF,TGTGCCAGCAGAACGGGGTCCGACATCGGCCCTGAAGCTTTCTTT
TRBJ1-2,NA,TRBV29-1,NA,CSVDTGLDFYGYTF,TGCAGCGTCGATACAGGTTTGGACTTCTATGGCTACACCTTC
TRBJ2-1,few,TRBV4-1,NA,CASSQNREYNEQFF,TGCGCCAGCAGCCAAAACAGGGAGTACAATGAGCAGTTCTTC
TRBJ2-6,few,TRBV5-5,NA,CASSSTDFSGANVLTF,TGTGCCAGCAGCTCGACAGATTTCTCTGGGGCCAACGTCCTGACTTTC
TRBJ1-4,once,TRBV7-2,TRBD1,CASSLGTGSGKRLFF,TGTGCCAGCAGCTTGGGGACAGGGAGCGGGAAAAGACTGTTTTTT
TRBJ2-1,few,TRBV9,TRBD1,CASSEGGRDRPNEQFF,TGTGCCAGCAGCGAGGGAGGTCGGGACAGGCCTAATGAGCAGTTCTTC
TRBJ2-1,few,TRBV6-5,TRBD2,CASRTGTRPNEQFF,TGTGCCAGCAGAACCGGGACTAGGCCTAATGAGCAGTTCTTC
TRBJ1-6,few,TRBV28,NA,CAGAGKVFSPLHF,TGTGCCGGAGCAGGGAAGGTCTTTTCACCCCTCCACTTT
TRBJ2-1,NA,TRBV4-1,NA,CASSQSYGGSSYNEQFF,TGCGCCAGCAGCCAGAGTTATGGAGGGAGCTCCTACAATGAGCAGTTCTTC
TRBJ2-3,NA,TRBV12-3/TRBV12-4,NA,CASMPIWHVSTDTQYF,TGTGCCAGCATGCCCATCTGGCACGTTAGCACAGATACGCAGTATTTT
TRBJ2-5,NA,TRBV20-1,NA,CSARWLQGETQYF,TGCAGTGCTAGATGGCTTCAGGGGGAGACCCAGTACTTC
TRBJ2-1,NA,TRBV25-1,NA,CASSEADPGGSYNEQFF,TGTGCCAGCAGTGAAGCGGACCCAGGAGGGTCTTACAATGAGCAGTTCTTC
TRBJ2-7,NA,TRBV12-3/TRBV12-4,NA,CASSFGPSSYEQYF,TGTGCCAGCAGTTTCGGCCCTAGCTCCTACGAGCAGTACTTC
TRBJ2-3,NA,TRBV4-2,NA,CASSPLGESTDTQYF,TGTGCCAGCAGCCCCCTCGGGGAAAGCACAGATACGCAGTATTTT